This is a list of T cell receptor beta chains from one sample in a study of shared clonotypes between healthy human individuals. Only in-frame clones appear in the TCRdb table, and some are missing; sequencing was by immunoSEQ multiplex PCR. The table records about 680,000 clones, 90% to 95% of them present only once. What was sequenced was naive CD8+ T cells sorted from blood. Every receptor here comes from a man aged 25 to 45 in good health. Both conserved end residues are part of each CDR3.

TRBJ1-5	TRBV29-1	CSAQTGDSNQPQHF
TRBJ2-7	TRBV7-8	CASSLGGAFELAGESSYEQYF
TRBJ2-1	TRBV4-1	CASSQLGLAEYNEQFF
TRBJ2-5	TRBV6-5	CASSYGGDQETQYF
TRBJ1-2	TRBV9	CASSVPPHF
TRBJ2-3	TRBV7-6	CASTRGGRAPDTQYF
TRBJ1-3	TRBV5-1	CASSDRSGNTIYF
TRBJ2-7	TRBV11-3	CASSLGDGFYEQYF
TRBJ2-1	TRBV27	CASSFGLTRDSGYNEQFF
TRBJ2-7	TRBV4-1	CASSQGQGTHEQYF